The 32 T cell receptor beta chains below were found in one sample sequenced in a study of cytomegalovirus exposure and HLA in healthy donors. PCR amplification relied on 60 Vbeta primers (plus 13 Jbeta primers). Clones were sequenced by immunoSEQ multiplex PCR, and TCRdb holds only the in-frame ones, with some missing. This table holds more than 90,000 clones, 82% found once. Material: PBMCs. These receptors all stem from a man between 50 and 59 years old in good health and CMV-seronegative.

The rearrangement joins TRBV6-1 to TRBJ2-2; D may be TRBD1 (6 bases). CDR3 length equals 15 residues. The V and J ends lost 2 bases and 8 bases respectively, with 15 bases between them. Germline V gives CDR1 MNHNS, CDR2 SASEGT. CDR3 DNA sequence: TGTGCCAGCAGTGAAATTACAGGGAGACCTGGGGAGCTGTTTTTT. The encoded protein is CASSEITGRPGELFF.

There are a few counts of this clone. The rearrangement links TRBV5-4 to TRBJ2-5, with D uncertain. Trimming shortened V by 5 bases and J by 1 base, and 12 bases separated the two germline ends. The germline V gene has CDR1 SGHNT and CDR2 YYREEE (reference sequence). The CDR3 extends over 14 amino acids. The CDR3 sequence: CASSPDFSQETQYF. The CDR3 bases are TGTGCCAGCAGTCCTGACTTTTCCCAAGAGACCCAGTACTTC.

This clone was seen a few times. The V call is TRBV21-1, the J call TRBJ2-5; the table gives TRBD1 as D, unverified against the DNA. TRBV21-1 is a pseudogene. The CDR3 is 18 amino acids. The CDR3 reads CASSQKEITGHYQETQYF. DNA for the CDR3: TGTGCCAGCAGCCAAAAGGAAATCACAGGGCATTACCAAGAGACCCAGTACTTC.

The chain joins TRBV5-1 to TRBJ2-3; 7 bases are a match to TRBD1. Germline CDR1 and CDR2: SGHRS and YFSETQ. With 4 bases clipped from V and 2 bases from J, the junction kept 7 bases outside the gene matches. The CDR3 length is 15 residues. The CDR3 sequence: CASSPRDSDTDTQYF. CDR3 nucleotides: TGCGCCAGCAGCCCTAGGGACAGTGACACAGATACGCAGTATTTT.

The V call is TRBV30, the J call TRBJ2-3; TRBD2 agrees at 9 bases. Germline V gene data show CDR1 as GTSNPN and CDR2 as SVGIG (reference sequence). V dropped 4 bases and J dropped 5; count of bases not matched to a gene: 7. CDR3 length: 14 amino acids. CDR3 protein: CAWTLAGRGDTQYF. Written as DNA, the CDR3 is TGTGCCTGGACTCTAGCGGGACGGGGAGATACGCAGTATTTT.

The CDR3 coding sequence is TGTGCCAGCAATAGGGGCAATGAGCAGTTCTTC. Translating it yields CASNRGNEQFF. The chain couples TRBV6-5 to TRBJ2-1; TRBD1 might be the D (5 bases). The CDR3 length is 11 residues. CDR1 and CDR2 from the germline V gene are MNHEY and SVGAGI. Trimming removed 7 bases from V and 6 bases from J, with 7 bases in between.

V usage is TRBV5-4 and J usage is TRBJ2-7, with D perhaps matching TRBD1 (5 bases). This CDR3 comprises 14 residues. Trimming removed 0 bases at V and 5 bases at J, with 12 bases between. Germline V gives CDR1 SGHNT, CDR2 YYREEE (reference sequence). This CDR3 reads CASSLVLGHHEQYF. The CDR3, as DNA: TGTGCCAGCAGCTTGGTGCTAGGACACCACGAGCAGTACTTC.

The rearrangement joins TRBV6-4 to TRBJ1-2, with unresolved D. The CDR3 length is 15 residues. The ends were cut back, 1 base at V and 9 bases at J, with 18 bases in the middle. Looked up from germline, CDR1 is MRHNA and CDR2 is SNTAGT. The CDR3 spells CASSDLTGEIMSYTF. CDR3 DNA: TGTGCCAGCAGTGACTTAACCGGGGAGATTATGAGCTACACCTTC.

The chain carries TRBV27 and TRBJ2-3, with TRBD2 matching over 9 bases. After removal of 4 bases from V and 5 bases from J, the junction contained 13 bases not matched to a gene. The CDR3 runs 17 residues. Germline CDR1 reads MNHEY; CDR2 reads SMNVEV (reference sequence). As DNA, the CDR3 is TGTGCCAGCAGTTCGTCTACTAGCGGGTGGAAGGAAGATACGCAGTATTTT. This translates into CASSSSTSGWKEDTQYF.

About this clone itself: The sample carries other DNA sequences with the same CDR3. CDR3 DNA: TGTGCCAGCAGTCTAGGGGGGGGGAACACTGAAGCTTTCTTT. It is translated as CASSLGGGNTEAFF. The chain joins TRBV28 to TRBJ1-1, with D possibly TRBD1 on 6 matching bases. V lost 5 bases to trimming and J lost 1 base, with 11 bases between them. The germline CDR1 and CDR2 sequences are MDHEN and SYDVKM. This CDR3 spans 14 amino acids.

The rearrangement joins TRBV2 to TRBJ2-3; 13 bases match TRBD2. Trimming took 5 bases from V and 3 from J; bases not matched to a gene: 8. CDR1 and CDR2 (germline): SNHLY, FYNNEI. CDR3 length: 17 residues. CDR3 nucleotides: TGTGCCAGCAGTCTAGAACTAGCGGGAGGGCCTACAGATACGCAGTATTTT. Translating gives CASSLELAGGPTDTQYF.

The V call is TRBV7-3, the J call TRBJ1-2; 7 bases agree with TRBD1. Germline CDR1 SGHTA, CDR2 FQGTGA. The CDR3 runs to 14 residues. The junction had 4 bases not matched to a gene; V was cut back by 2 bases and J by 4 bases. The DNA of the CDR3 is TGTGCCAGCAGCTTACAGGGGGGTTCCTATGGCTACACCTTC. Protein product: CASSLQGGSYGYTF.

In its sample, this clone was seen once. The chain is built from TRBV19 and TRBJ2-3; 8 nucleotides match TRBD2. Germline CDR1 reads LNHDA; CDR2 reads SQIVND (reference sequence). This CDR3 is built from 16 residues. The J segment lost 10 bases and the V segment lost 6 bases, leaving 18 bases of the junction unmatched. The CDR3 coding sequence is TGTGCCAGTAGGAGAGGAGGGGGAGTAGCGGGAATGGCGCAGTATTTT. Encoded protein: CASRRGGGVAGMAQYF.

This rearrangement joins TRBV7-9 to TRBJ2-5; 12 nucleotides match TRBD2. Germline CDR1 reads SEHNR; CDR2 reads FQNEAQ (reference sequence). This CDR3 region has 19 residues. V lost 2 bases, J lost 2 bases, and 12 bases stayed unmatched. CDR3 sequence (DNA): TGTGCCAGCAGCTTAAATCCGGGACTAGCGGGTGAGGATCAAGAGACCCAGTACTTC. Translating it yields CASSLNPGLAGEDQETQYF.

This rearrangement joins TRBV14 to TRBJ1-1; D remains ambiguous. Deletions cut 4 bases from V and 1 base from J, with 16 bases between. CDR3 length equals 16 residues. Germline loops: CDR1 SGHDN, CDR2 FVKESK. The CDR3 spells CASSPVALGGNTEAFF. The CDR3 DNA follows: TGTGCCAGCAGCCCCGTGGCCCTCGGCGGGAACACTGAAGCTTTCTTT.

The chain recombines TRBV27 with TRBJ2-5; possibly TRBD2 for D (5 bases). The CDR3 has 14 amino acids. Germline assignment: CDR1 MNHEY and CDR2 SMNVEV (reference sequence). V was pared by 7 bases and J by 2 bases, with 14 bases between. Written as DNA, the CDR3 is TGTGCCAGCAAAAAGGACTCAGAACAAGAGACCCAGTACTTC. This gives the protein CASKKDSEQETQYF.

The rearrangement joins TRBV19 to TRBJ2-7, with D possibly matching TRBD1 (6 bases). The CDR3 has 15 residues. Germline lookup yields CDR1 LNHDA and CDR2 SQIVND (reference sequence). V was cut by 5 bases and J by 0 bases, with 14 bases left in between. This CDR3 is CASSQATGFSYEQYF. DNA for the CDR3: TGTGCCAGTAGTCAAGCGACAGGTTTCTCCTACGAGCAGTACTTC. Full variable domain (missing parts from reference TRBV19 and TRBJ2-7): DGGITQSPKYLFRKEGQNVTLSCEQNLNHDAMYWYRQDPGQGLRLIYYSQIVNDFQKGDIAEGYSVSREKKESFPLTVTSAQKNPTAFYLCASSQATGFSYEQYFGPGTRLTVT.

The V call is TRBV6-5, the J call TRBJ2-3, with 7 bases identical to TRBD1. The CDR3 runs to 15 residues. Germline V gives CDR1 MNHEY, CDR2 SVGAGI. The J segment lost 10 bases and the V segment lost 4 bases, leaving 14 bases of the junction unmatched. The CDR3, as DNA: TGTGCCAGCAGTTCGGCACCGGGACAGAACGCGGCGCAGTATTTT. It codes for CASSSAPGQNAAQYF.

The chain employs TRBV9 and TRBJ1-6, with 8 bases identical to TRBD1. CDR1 and CDR2 from the germline V gene are SGDLS and YYNGEE. The J segment lost 8 bases and the V segment lost 0 bases, leaving 1 base of the junction unmatched. The CDR3 consists of 14 residues. CDR3 bases: TGTGCCAGCAGCGTAGAGGGACAGGATTCACCCCTCCACTTT. Its protein product is CASSVEGQDSPLHF.

The chain links TRBV2 to TRBJ1-3, with 8 bases aligning to TRBD1. Trimming at V came to 4 bases and at J to 2 bases, leaving 7 bases not matched to a gene. The CDR3 sequence is 16 residues long. The germline V gene has CDR1 SNHLY and CDR2 FYNNEI. CDR3 sequence (DNA): TGTGCCAGCAGTGTAAGACAGGGGTTGACTGGAAACACCATATATTTT. This translates into CASSVRQGLTGNTIYF.

The J gene is TRBJ2-7, the V gene TRBV5-1; possible D gene TRBD2, 6 bases. The CDR3 sequence is 16 residues long. Trimming left V 0 bases short and J 5 bases short, with 18 bases between. The germline gives CDR1 SGHRS, CDR2 YFSETQ. The CDR3 spells CASSLGSRQGGDEQYF. The CDR3 coding sequence is TGCGCCAGCAGCTTGGGGTCTAGGCAGGGAGGAGACGAGCAGTACTTC.

This clone is labeled as medium-sized (0.01 to 0.1%). The gene calls are TRBV10-3 and TRBJ2-1; 7 nucleotides line up with TRBD2. Trimming cost V 7 bases and J 7 bases; bases outside gene matches: 16. The CDR3 is made up of 16 amino acids. Germline CDR1 and CDR2: ENHRY and SYGVKD. The CDR3 reads CAITDLFRGGANEQFF. CDR3 in DNA: TGTGCCATCACCGACCTATTCCGCGGGGGAGCAAATGAGCAGTTCTTC.

The chain recombines TRBV19 with TRBJ1-5; D is unclear. Trimming took 0 bases from V and 3 from J, leaving 12 bases between them. The germline CDR1 and CDR2 sequences are LNHDA and SQIVND (reference sequence). CDR3 length equals 16 residues. DNA of the CDR3: TGTGCCAGTAGTATAGATCTATTAAGATACAATCAGCCCCAGCATTTT. Amino acids: CASSIDLLRYNQPQHF.

In this sample, this clone turned up a few times. The chain links TRBV5-6 to TRBJ1-3; 7 bases fit TRBD1. V gave up 8 bases and J gave up 4 bases; unmatched junction bases: 9. Germline-derived CDR1 and CDR2 are SGHDT and YYEEEE. The length of the CDR3 is 14 residues. The CDR3 nucleotides are TGTGCCAGTCAGCCGGCAGGGGGAGGAAACACCATATATTTT. Protein: CASQPAGGGNTIYF.

The CDR3 loop is CASRKQGDTEAFF. The CDR3 nucleotides read TGTGCCAGCAGAAAACAGGGGGACACTGAAGCTTTCTTT. The genes are TRBV25-1 and TRBJ1-1, with 8 bases that match TRBD1. Germline-derived CDR1 and CDR2 are MGHDK and SYGVNS. This CDR3 spans 13 amino acids. The V and J ends lost 6 bases and 3 bases, in that order; junction bases with no gene match: 3.

The chain carries TRBV19 and TRBJ1-2; the D is unclear. The V gene's germline CDR1 is LNHDA and CDR2 SQIVND (reference sequence). This CDR3 region has 13 residues. With 3 bases removed from V and 6 bases from J, the gap between germline ends came to 11 bases. In DNA, the CDR3 is TGTGCCAGTAGTATGAAAGGGAGGCATGGCTACACCTTC. Translation gives CASSMKGRHGYTF.

In this sample, this clone turned up once. The chain has TRBV28 and TRBJ1-1, with no clear D. Germline lookup yields CDR1 MDHEN and CDR2 SYDVKM. Between the trimmed V and J ends, which lost 3 bases and 4 bases, there was a span of 9 bases. This CDR3 is built from 13 residues. The DNA of the CDR3 is TGTGCCAGCAGTTTGGTCTGGGCCACTGAAGCTTTCTTT. Its protein product is CASSLVWATEAFF.

V gene TRBV27 combines with J gene TRBJ2-2; D is uncertain. The CDR3 runs 14 residues. Trimming took off 2 bases at V and 1 base at J, with 5 bases between the two ends. Germline V gene lookup returns CDR1 MNHEY and CDR2 SMNVEV (reference sequence). CDR3 DNA: TGTGCCAGCAGTTTAGCGGTGAACACCGGGGAGCTGTTTTTT. Translation: CASSLAVNTGELFF.

V usage is TRBV28 and J usage is TRBJ2-7; 8 nucleotides align to TRBD1. The CDR3 totals 13 residues. V shed 6 bases, J shed 5 bases, and the junction held 6 bases outside the gene matches. The germline CDR1 and CDR2 sequences are MDHEN and SYDVKM. The CDR3 coding sequence is TGTGCCAGCAGCCGGACAGGGTTGCACGAGCAGTACTTC. As protein: CASSRTGLHEQYF.

The chain couples TRBV28 to TRBJ2-3, with TRBD2 as a possible D gene (5 bases). V gave up 5 bases and J gave up 9 bases, with 12 bases separating them. CDR1 and CDR2 from the germline V gene are MDHEN and SYDVKM. The CDR3 totals 12 residues. Here the CDR3 DNA reads TGTGCCAGCAGTGCCGGGATTGGGACGCAGTATTTT. This codes for CASSAGIGTQYF.

This clone was recorded once. The chain uses TRBV5-4 and TRBJ2-6, with D uncertain. CDR1 and CDR2 (germline): SGHNT, YYREEE (reference sequence). V lost 3 bases and J 1 base, leaving 8 bases between the germline ends. The CDR3 contains 15 residues. The CDR3 nucleotides are TGTGCCAGCAGCTCCCGGGTTTCTGGGGCCAACGTCCTGACTTTC. Encoded protein: CASSSRVSGANVLTF.

This chain connects TRBV4-3 to TRBJ2-1; 8 bases match TRBD2. J was trimmed by 5 bases and V by 1 base; bases with no gene match: 13. This CDR3 is built from 18 residues. Germline lookup yields CDR1 LGHNA and CDR2 YSLEER. CDR3: CASSQGTPRLAGNNEQFF. The CDR3 coding sequence is TGCGCCAGCAGCCAAGGAACCCCTCGGCTAGCGGGTAACAATGAGCAGTTCTTC.